This paragraph reports one T cell receptor beta chain. Its antigen remains unidentified. V dropped 4 bases and J dropped 2 bases, with 7 bases sitting between them. The germline CDR1 and CDR2 sequences are SQVTM and ANQGSEA. CDR3 length: 12 amino acids. Generated by immunoSEQ multiplex PCR, the TCRdb table keeps only in-frame clones and is missing some. The sample lists 180,000 or so clones, 92% occurring once. This entry is derived from a study of T cell responses to AZD1222 COVID-19 vaccine. Notes on the study in general: Vaccination with two AZD1222 doses was followed by a rise in Spike-specific TCR breadth and depth.

The TCR originated in an adult who received the AZD1222 COVID-19 vaccine. This chain uses TRBV29-1 with TRBJ2-3; no firm D call. The starting material was peripheral blood, obtained 28 days after the second AZD1222 dose. The CDR3 DNA is TGCAGCGTTGGGCGACTCACAGATACGCAGTATTTT. Protein product: CSVGRLTDTQYF.